This T cell receptor beta chain was found in a study of shared clonotypes between healthy human individuals (dated by TCRdb to about 2020). Looking at the study overall: The cohort comprised two women and a few men aged 18 to 49 years. To estimate repertoire size and how much clonotypes are shared between individuals, the study performed deep sequencing of blood TCR repertoires from 4 to 6 healthy adults. To increase sequencing depth and limit assay-specific biases, TCR repertoire library preparation and sequencing were carried out by different laboratories using diverse techniques. For each donor, three plates each were used for CD4 naive and CD4 memory, two plates were used for CD8 naive, and one plate was used for CD8 memory. Each donor's leukapheresis produced roughly between roughly 0.9 and 9 billion PBMCs.

The donors were healthy, HIV-negative adults with no recently reported acute infections or vaccinations. Every donor was a Caucasian adult residing in Nashville, Tennessee, USA. CD4+ T cells were enriched by magnetic negative selection; naive cells were then positively selected on CD45RA, and the negative fraction formed the memory subset. Blood was obtained by leukapheresis, after which PBMCs were separated by Ficoll-Histopaque density gradient centrifugation and cryopreserved in liquid nitrogen vapor phase. Analytical flow cytometry was used to check the purity and quantity of each magnetically sorted T cell population. From each sorted fraction, genomic DNA was isolated and quantified by UV absorbance on a Nanodrop 2000c. As to this clone: Its antigen is not yet known. Base qualities are not provided; no much larger clone lies one nucleotide away.

Points the paper makes about the study in general: Pairwise subsampling led to the expectation that sequencing depth would affect the degree of clonotype sharing among donors. Only blood was sampled, and tissue TCR repertoires likely differ from those in blood. Because the study included a small number of donors, the genetic and exposure-history diversity represented was limited. Compared with non-shared clonotypes, the clonotypes found in all four sorted-subset donors had higher generation probabilities. Naive subsets generally had larger estimated clonotype richness than memory subsets did. Incomplete sequencing was indicated by rarefaction of sorted-subset datasets, despite the large sequencing depth. When several donors were compared, the shared fraction of clonotypes was about 5% for naive CD4, approximately 3.5% for naive CD8, 2.3% for memory CD4, and 0.4% for memory CD8.

Using the deep immunoSEQ assay, TCR CDR3 regions were amplified from genomic DNA by multiplex PCR. Extracted genomic DNA from each cell subset was distributed evenly across all wells of several immunoSEQ 96-well plates, and each plate was treated as a replicate. For sorted subsets, approximately 210 ng of genomic DNA, equivalent to 25,000 to 35,000 T cell genomes, went into each replicate PCR. Purified libraries were quantified with a Qubit 3.0 fluorometer, sized on a Bioanalyzer 2100, and re-quantified with the KAPA Library Quantification kit. Every immunoSEQ 96-well plate was sequenced on a separate single-read 150-cycle Illumina NextSeq 550 flow cell. As for how the authors treated the data: Because the immunoSEQ output included only junctional sequences and no quality scores, the filtering could not be the same as the filtering used for full-length reads. To assign V/J genes and CDR3, sequences were annotated using PyIR, a Python wrapper for IgBLAST v1.9, with IMGT germline references. Reads were removed for weak V/J assignments (E-value above 1e-6), missing CDR3, stop codons, out-of-frame junctions, or ambiguous translated residues. A V3J clonotype was defined by an identical inferred V gene, J gene, and CDR3 amino acid sequence. To compute the percentage overlap between repertoires, the number of shared unique clonotypes was divided by the size of the smaller repertoire. RTK rarefaction, the Chao1 estimator, and Recon v2.1 estimates of unobserved clonotypes were used to assess repertoire richness. Generation probabilities for all TCRbeta clonotypes obtained by the gDNA method from a few donors were computed using OLGA. Imported from immuneACCESS, the table was reduced by TCRdb to in-frame sequences with V and J called. These copies leave out some clones; in studies compared against another copy, an unresolved V gene accounts for under half, and the cause of the remainder is not known. The V and J calls and clone size were taken over from that table, and D and trimming were inferred from the DNA. The sample yields under 2.5 million clones; about 90% were counted once. The biggest ten clones account for about 0.41% of the sample.

CDR1 and CDR2 are drawn from the germline V gene: SGDLS, YYNGEE. Trimming takes 4 bases off V and 7 bases off J; junction bases not matched to a gene: 18. From the cysteine through the phenylalanine, the CDR3 covers 17 amino acids. The kept DNA is CDR3 alone, 51 bases in frame from the first base. The receptor comes from a man between 18 and 29 years old in good health. Some clones in this sample may be carry-over from other donors' samples. Sequencing was carried out using naive CD4+ T cells from PBMCs. This specimen's cell subset or site label, interpreted: CD45RA+ positively selected. The chain couples TRBV9 to TRBJ2-3; TRBD2 fits 7 bases in the junction. The CDR3 protein: CASSPHRGELAQHTQYF. The sequenced DNA: TGTGCCAGCAGCCCCCATCGGGGGGAACTAGCCCAGCATACGCAGTATTTT.